The clone carrying this TCR beta chain rates as medium-sized (0.01 to 0.1%). As yet, its antigen is unknown. The data originate from a study of metastatic and nonmetastatic thyroid tumors. General study results and limits: As reported, TCR beta diversity in blood and tumor was significantly higher in malignant thyroid tumors than in benign nodules.

Per the original methods: The distant-metastasis classifier for papillary thyroid cancer was built from CDR3 differences across clinicopathological groups. MiXCR re-clonotyped the PCR reads for TCRdb. The V and J calls, along with clone size, are taken from TCRdb and not from the paper's own processing. The sample has some 30,000 clones, 10% to 12% seen once. The CDR3 is 12 residues long. V was pared by 5 bases and J by 8 bases, with 10 bases between. Germline assignment: CDR1 MDHEN and CDR2 SYDVKM. No treatment of any kind had been given to any patient before thyroid surgery. This chain uses TRBV28 with TRBJ2-1; possibly TRBD2 for D (5 bases). Material for sequencing was blood. This clonotype was obtained from a female donor with papillary thyroid cancer or a benign thyroid nodule (not recorded which). Some clones in this sample may be carry-over from other donors' samples. CDR3: CASSRLAYEQFF. The CDR3 DNA is TGTGCCAGCAGTAGGCTAGCTTATGAGCAGTTCTTC.